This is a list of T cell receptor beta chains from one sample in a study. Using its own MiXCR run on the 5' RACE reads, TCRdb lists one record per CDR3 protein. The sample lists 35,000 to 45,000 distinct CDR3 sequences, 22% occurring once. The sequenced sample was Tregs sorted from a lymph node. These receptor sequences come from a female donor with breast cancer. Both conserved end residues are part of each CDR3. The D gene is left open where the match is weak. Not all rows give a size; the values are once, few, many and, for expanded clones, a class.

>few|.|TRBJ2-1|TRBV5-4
TGTGCCAGCAGCGGTCAAGCGGGCGTGTGGGACAATGAGCAGTTCTTC
CASSGQAGVWDNEQFF
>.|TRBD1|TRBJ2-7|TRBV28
TGTGCCAGCAGTGGGCTGAAACCGGGACAGGGGGTTTACGAGCAGTACTTC
CASSGLKPGQGVYEQYF
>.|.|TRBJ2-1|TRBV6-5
TGTGCCAGCAGTTACGGTAGCGGATTTCACAATGAGCAGTTCTTC
CASSYGSGFHNEQFF
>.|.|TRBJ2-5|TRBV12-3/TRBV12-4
TGTGCCAGCAGTTCCATGACTAGGGAAGAGACCCAGTACTTC
CASSSMTREETQYF
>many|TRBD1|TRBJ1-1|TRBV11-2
TGTGCCAGCAGCGGGAACAGGGGGCGGGACACTGAAGCTTTCTTT
CASSGNRGRDTEAFF
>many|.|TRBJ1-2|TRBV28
TGTGCCAGCACGACAGCTAACTATGGCTACACCTTC
CASTTANYGYTF
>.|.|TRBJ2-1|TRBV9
TGTGCCAGCAGCCCAGGGGGGGGGTCCTACAATGAGCAGTTCTTC
CASSPGGGSYNEQFF
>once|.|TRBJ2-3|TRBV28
TGTGCCAGCAGTTTTGACTATACGCAGTATTTT
CASSFDYTQYF
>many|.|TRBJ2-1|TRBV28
TGTGCCAGCGCCGCAGACCGGGACAATGAGCAGTTCTTC
CASAADRDNEQFF
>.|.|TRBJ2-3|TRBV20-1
TGCAGTGCTAGAGATGGTCGGGGGCAGTATTTT
CSARDGRGQYF
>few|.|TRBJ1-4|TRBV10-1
TGCGCCAGCAGTGAAGGCGGCAGTGAAAAACTGTTTTTT
CASSEGGSEKLFF
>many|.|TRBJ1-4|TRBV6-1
TGTGCCAGCAGTGAAGACAGCCCCTTTAATGAAAAACTGTTTTTT
CASSEDSPFNEKLFF
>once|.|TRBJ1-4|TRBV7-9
TGTGCCAGCAGCTTACGGTCTGGGGAAAAACTGTTTTTT
CASSLRSGEKLFF
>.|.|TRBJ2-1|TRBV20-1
TGCAGTGCTAGTAGAATCGGGGACCCTTTCAATGAGCAGTTCTTC
CSASRIGDPFNEQFF
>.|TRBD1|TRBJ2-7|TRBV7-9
TGTGCCATAGAGGGGGCCCTGGAGCAGTACTTC
CAIEGALEQYF
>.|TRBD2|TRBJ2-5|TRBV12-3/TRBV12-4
TGTGCCAGCAGTTTAACACTAGCGGGGGGGCCGAGGGAGACCCAGTACTTC
CASSLTLAGGPRETQYF
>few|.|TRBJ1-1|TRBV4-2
TGTGCCAGCAGCCGACACCGGGACACGAACACTGAAGCTTTCTTT
CASSRHRDTNTEAFF